These 20 T cell receptor beta chains originate from one sample sequenced in a study of STAT5B mutations in CD4+ large granular lymphocyte leukemia. Produced via immunoSEQ multiplex PCR; TCRdb's table is partial and in-frame only. Of some 34,000 clones in the sample, around 74% were seen once. What was sequenced was CD4+ T cells from blood buffy coats. Receptor source: a human donor in good health.

The CDR3, as DNA: TGTGCCAGCAGCTTACCGGGGCTCCGGTCTGGGACCCAGTACTTC. Translating it yields CASSLPGLRSGTQYF. The V gene is TRBV7-2, the J gene TRBJ2-5, with D possibly being TRBD1 or TRBD2 (5 bases each). V shed 2 bases and J shed 7 bases, with 17 bases lying between them. The germline V gene has CDR1 SGHTA and CDR2 FQGNSA. The CDR3 spans 15 residues.

The rearrangement uses TRBV18 and TRBJ1-1; TRBD1 matches at 8 bases. Trimming at V came to 3 bases and at J to 3 bases, leaving 6 bases not matched to a gene. The CDR3 loop spans 15 amino acids. From germline, CDR1 is KGHSH and CDR2 LQKENI. The CDR3 DNA follows: TGTGCCAGCTCACCGGAACAGGGGGAGCACACTGAAGCTTTCTTT. Protein sequence: CASSPEQGEHTEAFF.

This clone was detected once. J is TRBJ1-3 and V is TRBV4-3; TRBD1 matches at 8 bases. The CDR3 extends over 13 amino acids. After removal of 6 bases from V and 4 bases from J, the junction contained 2 bases not matched to a gene. Germline V gene lookup returns CDR1 LGHNA and CDR2 YSLEER. The CDR3 DNA reads TGCGCCAGCAGTCCAGGGGGCGGAAACACCATATATTTT. It translates to CASSPGGGNTIYF.

The J gene is TRBJ2-1, the V gene TRBV30; possible D gene TRBD2, 6 bases. This CDR3 is built from 15 residues. The germline CDR1 and CDR2 sequences are GTSNPN and SVGIG (reference sequence). The V end lost 2 bases, the J end lost 2 bases, and 13 bases lay between the germline ends. The CDR3 is CAWSRGLAAYNEQFF. Here the CDR3 DNA reads TGTGCCTGGAGTAGGGGACTGGCGGCCTACAATGAGCAGTTCTTC.

This clone occurred a few times. This sequence joins TRBV2 and TRBJ2-1; D may be TRBD1 (6 bases). This CDR3 is built from 15 residues. The germline V and J ends were trimmed by 7 bases and 2 bases, with 15 bases remaining between them. The germline V gene encodes CDR1 SNHLY and CDR2 FYNNEI. CDR3 in amino acids: CASKKDRLTYNEQFF. The CDR3 nucleotides are TGTGCCAGCAAGAAAGACAGGTTAACCTACAATGAGCAGTTCTTC.

The chain carries TRBV10-3 and TRBJ1-5; D might be TRBD1 (6 bases). The V gene lost 10 bases and the J gene lost 1 base, with 17 bases spanning the gap. The CDR3 covers 15 residues. Germline values: CDR1 ENHRY, CDR2 SYGVKD. The CDR3 sequence: CATWAGQISNQPQHF. CDR3 sequence (DNA): TGTGCCACCTGGGCGGGACAAATAAGCAATCAGCCCCAGCATTTT.

Worth noting for this clone: An end of the junction differs from the germline gene, which may be a read error. This sequence joins TRBV11-2 and TRBJ2-5, with 11 bases aligning to TRBD2. Germline CDR1 SGHAT, CDR2 FQNNGV. This CDR3 comprises 17 residues. CDR3 nucleotides: TGTGCCAGCAGCTTATTTCTCCGCGGCCAACTAGCGGGGGTAGTTAACTTC. It translates to CASSLFLRGQLAGVVNF.

This chain joins TRBV11-2 and TRBJ2-2; D perhaps matches TRBD1 (6 bases). Germline loops: CDR1 SGHAT, CDR2 FQNNGV. Trimming shortened V by 5 bases and J by 1 base, and 17 bases separated the two germline ends. The CDR3 is made up of 17 amino acids. Here the CDR3 DNA reads TGTGCCAGCAGCCCAGGGAGTTGGGACAAGAACACCGGGGAGCTGTTTTTT. This encodes CASSPGSWDKNTGELFF.

This clone appeared a few times. This sequence joins TRBV27 and TRBJ2-2; no firm D call. Trimming shortened V by 0 bases and J by 5 bases, and 22 bases separated the two germline ends. This CDR3 contains 19 residues. Germline V gives CDR1 MNHEY, CDR2 SMNVEV (reference sequence). In DNA, the CDR3 is TGTGCCAGCAGTTTATCGGGTGCAAACAGTCAGTTCAAGACCGGGGAGCTGTTTTTT. Translating it yields CASSLSGANSQFKTGELFF.

The chain uses TRBV10-3 and TRBJ1-3; unclear D gene. The CDR3 spans 13 residues. With 0 bases removed from V and 4 bases from J, the gap between germline ends came to 4 bases. Germline V lookup: CDR1 ENHRY, CDR2 SYGVKD. CDR3 nucleotide sequence: TGTGCCATCAGTGAGTCTCCGGGAAACACCATATATTTT. Protein sequence: CAISESPGNTIYF.

The rearrangement joins TRBV2 to TRBJ2-7, with D possibly matching TRBD1 (5 bases). Germline V CDR1 and CDR2: SNHLY, FYNNEI. Trimming took 7 bases from V and 2 from J, leaving 9 bases between them. The CDR3 is made up of 12 amino acids. The CDR3 reads CASNQGPYEQYF. CDR3 nucleotides: TGTGCCAGCAATCAGGGCCCCTACGAGCAGTACTTC.

The chain employs TRBV5-1 and TRBJ2-7, with TRBD1 identical over 9 bases. Losses at the gene ends were 3 bases for V and 5 bases for J; bases not matched to a gene: 3. The CDR3 has 13 amino acids. Per germline, CDR1 SGHRS and CDR2 YFSETQ. In nucleotides, the CDR3 is TGCGCCAGCAGCTCCTGGACAGGGGACGAGCAGTACTTC. This gives the protein CASSSWTGDEQYF.

The chain joins TRBV5-1 to TRBJ1-1; 8 nucleotides match TRBD1. Germline assignment: CDR1 SGHRS and CDR2 YFSETQ. The trim removed 4 bases at V and 3 bases at J, leaving 17 bases unmatched. The CDR3 is 18 residues long. CDR3 DNA: TGCGCCAGCAGCGTGGTGGGCAGGGGGCAGTTGGGGGACACTGAAGCTTTCTTT. Translating it yields CASSVVGRGQLGDTEAFF.

The chain links TRBV30 to TRBJ1-5, with D perhaps TRBD1 (5 bases). This CDR3 comprises 15 residues. The germline V gene encodes CDR1 GTSNPN and CDR2 SVGIG (reference sequence). V gave up 2 bases and J gave up 0 bases, with 11 bases separating them. The DNA of the CDR3 is TGTGCCTGGAGTTTTGGGGGTTATAGCAATCAGCCCCAGCATTTT. Translating gives CAWSFGGYSNQPQHF.

The gene calls are TRBV4-3 and TRBJ1-1, with a tentative D call TRBD1 (5 bases). Trimming stripped 4 bases from V and 1 base from J, with 10 bases between. There are 14 residues in the CDR3. Germline V gives CDR1 LGHNA, CDR2 YSLEER. The CDR3 sequence: CASSRDSRNTEAFF. The CDR3 region has the DNA TGCGCCAGCAGCCGGGACTCTCGGAACACTGAAGCTTTCTTT.

The chain joins TRBV28 to TRBJ2-7; TRBD1 matches at 10 bases. Germline V gene data show CDR1 as MDHEN and CDR2 as SYDVKM. V lost 6 bases, J lost 4 bases, and 3 bases stayed unmatched. The CDR3 is made up of 13 amino acids. CDR3 amino acids: CASRTGGRYEQYF. The DNA of the CDR3 is TGTGCCAGCAGGACAGGGGGCCGATACGAGCAGTACTTC.

The J gene is TRBJ1-2, the V gene TRBV5-4, with D hard to call. The CDR3 loop spans 18 amino acids. The V gene's germline CDR1 is SGHNT and CDR2 YYREEE (reference sequence). Trimming shortened V by 4 bases and J by 7 bases, and 29 bases separated the two germline ends. CDR3 amino acids: CASSRSGLPSRILGGYTF. CDR3 nucleotide sequence: TGTGCCAGCAGCCGTTCCGGCCTCCCCTCGAGAATATTAGGTGGCTACACCTTC.

To note about this clone: At the DNA level, this CDR3 is encoded by other sequences in the same sample as well. This sequence joins TRBV15 and TRBJ2-3; maybe TRBD2 (5 bases). Germline CDR1 is LNHNV and CDR2 is YYDKDF (reference sequence). The CDR3 is 15 residues long. V gave up 0 bases and J gave up 2 bases, with 9 bases separating them. In DNA form, the CDR3 reads TGTGCCACCAGCAGAGACGGGGAGTCCACAGATACGCAGTATTTT. Its protein product is CATSRDGESTDTQYF.

This chain links TRBV11-3 with TRBJ2-7; no definite D call. V lost 1 base to trimming and J lost 1 base, with 8 bases between them. The CDR3 is made up of 14 amino acids. Germline loops: CDR1 SGHNT, CDR2 YENEEA. The CDR3 nucleotides read TGTGCCAGCAGCTTAGCCCCGCGTTCCTACGAGCAGTACTTC. It translates to CASSLAPRSYEQYF.

The chain recombines TRBV10-3 with TRBJ2-1, with D tentatively TRBD2 (6 bases). Germline-derived CDR1 and CDR2 are ENHRY and SYGVKD. Trimming cost V 8 bases and J 4 bases, with 12 bases left between them. This CDR3 has 13 amino acids. The DNA for the CDR3 is TGTGCCATCGCGTCCGGGACTTACAATGAGCAGTTCTTC. This translates into CAIASGTYNEQFF.